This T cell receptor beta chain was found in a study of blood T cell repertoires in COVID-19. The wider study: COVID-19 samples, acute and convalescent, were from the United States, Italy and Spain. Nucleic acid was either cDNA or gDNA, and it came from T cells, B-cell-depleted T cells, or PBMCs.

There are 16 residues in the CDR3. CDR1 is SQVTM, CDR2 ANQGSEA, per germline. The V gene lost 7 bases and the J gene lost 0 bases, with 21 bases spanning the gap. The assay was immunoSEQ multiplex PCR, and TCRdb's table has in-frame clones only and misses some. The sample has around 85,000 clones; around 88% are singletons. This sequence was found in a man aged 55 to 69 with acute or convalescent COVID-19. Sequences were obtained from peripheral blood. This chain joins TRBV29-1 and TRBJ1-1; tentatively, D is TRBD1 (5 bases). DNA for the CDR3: TGCAGCGCTCTACCGCACGGGGGGGTGATGAACACTGAAGCTTTCTTT. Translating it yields CSALPHGGVMNTEAFF.